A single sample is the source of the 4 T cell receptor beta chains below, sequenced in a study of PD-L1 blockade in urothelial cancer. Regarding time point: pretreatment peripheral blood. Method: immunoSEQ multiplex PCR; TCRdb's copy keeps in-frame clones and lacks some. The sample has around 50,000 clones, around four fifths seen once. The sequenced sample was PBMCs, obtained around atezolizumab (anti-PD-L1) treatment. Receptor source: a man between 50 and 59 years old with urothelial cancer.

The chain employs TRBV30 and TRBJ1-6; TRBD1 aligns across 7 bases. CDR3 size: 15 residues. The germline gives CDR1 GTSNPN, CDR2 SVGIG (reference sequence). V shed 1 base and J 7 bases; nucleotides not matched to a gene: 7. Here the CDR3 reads CAWSGFGTENSPLHF. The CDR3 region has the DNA TGTGCCTGGAGTGGGTTCGGGACAGAAAATTCACCCCTCCACTTT.

CDR3 sequence (DNA): TGTGCCACCTATCCCCGAGGGACTAGCGGGGTACCCAATGAGCAGTTCTTC. It is translated as CATYPRGTSGVPNEQFF. V gene TRBV27 combines with J gene TRBJ2-1, with 13 bases identical to TRBD2. Trimming removed 10 bases from V and 6 bases from J; junction bases left unmatched: 15. Per the germline V gene, CDR1 is MNHEY and CDR2 is SMNVEV (reference sequence). This CDR3 comprises 17 residues.

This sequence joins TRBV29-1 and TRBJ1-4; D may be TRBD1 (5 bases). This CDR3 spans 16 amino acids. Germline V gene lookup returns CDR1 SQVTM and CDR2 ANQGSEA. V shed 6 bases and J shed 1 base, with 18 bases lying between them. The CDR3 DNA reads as TGCAGCGTCACCGGCCTTACAGGAGTAACTAATGAAAAACTGTTTTTT. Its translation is CSVTGLTGVTNEKLFF.

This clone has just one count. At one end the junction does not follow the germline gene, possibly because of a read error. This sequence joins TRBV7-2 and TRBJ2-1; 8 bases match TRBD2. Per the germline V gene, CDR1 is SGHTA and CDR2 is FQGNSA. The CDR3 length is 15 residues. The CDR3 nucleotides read TGTGCCAACAGCTTAGATAGCGGGGCCTACAATGAGCAGTTCTTC. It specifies CANSLDSGAYNEQFF.